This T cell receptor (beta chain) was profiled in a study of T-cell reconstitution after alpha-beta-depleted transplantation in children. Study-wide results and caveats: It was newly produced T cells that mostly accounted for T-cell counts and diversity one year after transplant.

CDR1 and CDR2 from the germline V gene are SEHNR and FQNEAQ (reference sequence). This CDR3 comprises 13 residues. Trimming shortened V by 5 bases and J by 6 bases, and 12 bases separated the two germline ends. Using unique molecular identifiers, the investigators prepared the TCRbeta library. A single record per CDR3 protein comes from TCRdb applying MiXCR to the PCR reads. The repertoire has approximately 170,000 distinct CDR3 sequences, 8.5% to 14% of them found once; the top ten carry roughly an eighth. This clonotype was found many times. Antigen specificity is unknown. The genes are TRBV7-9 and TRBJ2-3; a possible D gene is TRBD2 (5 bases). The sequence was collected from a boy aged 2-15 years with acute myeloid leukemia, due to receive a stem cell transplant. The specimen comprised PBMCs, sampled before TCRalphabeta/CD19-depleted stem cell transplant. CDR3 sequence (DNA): TGTGCCAGCAGCCAAACGGAGGCCGATACGCAGTATTTT. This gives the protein CASSQTEADTQYF.